This T cell receptor (beta chain) comes out of a study of T cell changes during pregnancy in multiple sclerosis. This clone was observed a single time. Assay: immunoSEQ multiplex PCR; the TCRdb copy retains only in-frame clones and omits some. The profile shows about 110,000 clones, less than 95% of them singletons. The TCR originated in a female donor with multiple sclerosis, enrolled in a pregnancy study. Sequencing used peripheral blood, obtained after pregnancy.

The CDR3 nucleotides are TGTGCCAGCAGCTGGGGGGGCCAGGGCTACGAGCAGTACTTC. This translates into CASSWGGQGYEQYF. V gene TRBV11-2 combines with J gene TRBJ2-7; D is possibly TRBD2 (7 bases). The V end lost 4 bases, the J end lost 3 bases, and 13 bases lay between the germline ends. This CDR3 is 14 amino acids long. Germline V CDR1 and CDR2: SGHAT, FQNNGV. The whole variable domain, remainder taken from reference TRBV11-2 and TRBJ2-7, is EAGVAQSPRYKIIEKRQSVAFWCNPISGHATLYWYQQILGQGPKLLIQFQNNGVVDDSQLPKDRFSAERLKGVDSTLKIQPAKLEDSAVYLCASSWGGQGYEQYFGPGTRLTVT.